This TCR beta chain is drawn from a study of cytomegalovirus exposure and HLA in healthy donors. Study-level background: Of over 350 genotyped donors, 81% grouped in the Caucasian-associated ancestry cluster. Findings and limits, study-wide: Roughly uniform sequencing depth across donors was assumed, possibly incorrectly. TCR beta V segments were, for the most part, productive about 87% or about 30% of the time in an earlier analysis. A later analysis linked a missense DCLRE1C variant to TCR beta V- and J-gene trimming.

Germline values: CDR1 SGHRS, CDR2 YFSETQ. This CDR3 contains 14 residues. V lost 4 bases and J lost 0, with 11 bases in between. The PCR made use of 60 Vbeta and 13 Jbeta primers. Using immunoSEQ multiplex PCR, the repertoire was profiled, and TCRdb retains in-frame clones only, with some absent. The data contain over 150,000 clones, approximately 83% of them singletons. A note on this clone: What it recognizes is unknown.

The chain employs TRBV5-1 and TRBJ2-7; D might be TRBD1 (6 bases). Sequencing was performed on PBMCs. The clonotype originates from a boy between 2 and 10 years old in good health and CMV-seronegative. The CDR3 sequence is CASSEIQGSYEQYF. The CDR3 DNA reads as TGCGCCAGCAGCGAGATACAGGGCTCCTACGAGCAGTACTTC.